A selection of T cell receptor beta chains follows, all from one sample in a study of cytomegalovirus exposure and HLA in healthy donors. Assay: immunoSEQ multiplex PCR; the TCRdb copy retains only in-frame clones and omits some. This table has about 140,000 clones, more than 60% appearing once. What was sequenced was PBMCs. The receptors were sampled from a female donor in good health and CMV-seronegative. The CDR3 runs from the conserved cysteine through the conserved F or W. D genes are given only for firm matches. Clone size is given for some rows only: seen once, a few or many times, or a class if the clone is expanded.

V gene,clone size,J gene,D gene,CDR3 length,CDR3 protein
TRBV6-4,-,TRBJ2-1,-,14,CASALGGTYNEQFF
TRBV6-6,few,TRBJ2-1,TRBD2,15,CASSYASGDYNEQFF
TRBV14,few,TRBJ1-1,-,18,CASSQVDRTVWMNTEAFF
TRBV10-1,once,TRBJ2-7,-,14,CASATSGSREEQYF
TRBV7-8,-,TRBJ1-1,-,15,CASSSKQNTLRVAFF
TRBV28,-,TRBJ2-7,TRBD1,14,CASMPGQGAYEQYF
TRBV7-9,-,TRBJ1-3,-,17,CSSSPLQSGVFGSTIYF
TRBV29-1,-,TRBJ1-1,-,13,CSVGRVWGTEAFF
TRBV9,-,TRBJ2-1,TRBD2,13,CAGSAGVSNEQFF
TRBV9,-,TRBJ2-3,TRBD2,13,CASNRGGEDTQYF
TRBV5-1,-,TRBJ1-1,-,13,CASQIGSGTEAFF
TRBV11-2,once,TRBJ1-1,-,13,CASSLDPGTEAFF
TRBV6-1,-,TRBJ1-2,TRBD1,15,CASSLRDSHNYGYTF
TRBV6-1,-,TRBJ2-7,-,15,CASSEALASTYEQYF
TRBV19,-,TRBJ1-2,TRBD1,14,CASSLTGGGYGYTF
TRBV5-1,once,TRBJ1-1,TRBD1,14,CASSSTGAGTEAFF
TRBV5-5,-,TRBJ1-2,-,14,CASSRPYPEDGYTF
TRBV5-8,once,TRBJ2-7,TRBD2,17,CASSPLAVAGTSYEQYF